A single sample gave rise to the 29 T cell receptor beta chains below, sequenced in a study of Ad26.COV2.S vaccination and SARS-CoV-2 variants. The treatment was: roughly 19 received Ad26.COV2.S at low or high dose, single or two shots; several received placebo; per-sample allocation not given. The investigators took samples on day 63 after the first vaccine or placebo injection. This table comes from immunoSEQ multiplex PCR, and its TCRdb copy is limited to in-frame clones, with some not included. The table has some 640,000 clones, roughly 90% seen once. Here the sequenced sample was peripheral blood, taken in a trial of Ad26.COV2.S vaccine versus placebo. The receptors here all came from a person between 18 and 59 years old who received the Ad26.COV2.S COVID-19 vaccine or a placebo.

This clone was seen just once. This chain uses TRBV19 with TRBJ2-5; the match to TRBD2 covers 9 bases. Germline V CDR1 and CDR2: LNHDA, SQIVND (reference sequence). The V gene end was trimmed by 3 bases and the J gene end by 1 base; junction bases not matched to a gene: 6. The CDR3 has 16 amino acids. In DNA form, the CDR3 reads TGTGCCAGTAGTATCTACGCGGGAGGGGCCCAAGAGACCCAGTACTTC. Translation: CASSIYAGGAQETQYF.

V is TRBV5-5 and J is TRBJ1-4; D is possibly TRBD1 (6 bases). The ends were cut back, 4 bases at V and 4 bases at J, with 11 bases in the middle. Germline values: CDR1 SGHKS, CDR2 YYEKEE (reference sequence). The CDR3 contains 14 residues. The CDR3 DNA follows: TGTGCCAGCAGCCCAGGACAGCTTAATGAAAAACTGTTTTTT. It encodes CASSPGQLNEKLFF.

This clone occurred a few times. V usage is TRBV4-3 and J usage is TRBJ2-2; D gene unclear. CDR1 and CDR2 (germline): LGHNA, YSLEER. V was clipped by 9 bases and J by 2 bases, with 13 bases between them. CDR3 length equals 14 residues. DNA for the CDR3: TGCGCCAGTAAGCCGACGGATAACACCGGGGAGCTGTTTTTT. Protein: CASKPTDNTGELFF.

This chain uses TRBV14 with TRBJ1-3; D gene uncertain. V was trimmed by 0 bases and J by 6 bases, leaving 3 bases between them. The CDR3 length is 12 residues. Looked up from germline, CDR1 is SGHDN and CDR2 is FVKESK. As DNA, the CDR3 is TGTGCCAGCAGCCAAGACGTAAACACCATATATTTT. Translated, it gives CASSQDVNTIYF.

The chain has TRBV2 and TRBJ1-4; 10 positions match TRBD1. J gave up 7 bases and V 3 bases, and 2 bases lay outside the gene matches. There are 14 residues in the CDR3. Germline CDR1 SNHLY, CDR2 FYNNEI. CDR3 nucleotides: TGTGCCAGCAGTGAGGGGACAGGGGTTGAAAAACTGTTTTTT. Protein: CASSEGTGVEKLFF.

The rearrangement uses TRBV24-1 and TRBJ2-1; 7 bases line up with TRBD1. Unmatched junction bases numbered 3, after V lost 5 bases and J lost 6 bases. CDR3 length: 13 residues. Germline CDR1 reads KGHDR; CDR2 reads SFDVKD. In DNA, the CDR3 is TGTGCCACCAGTGCCTGGGACAGCAATGAGCAGTTCTTC. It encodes CATSAWDSNEQFF.

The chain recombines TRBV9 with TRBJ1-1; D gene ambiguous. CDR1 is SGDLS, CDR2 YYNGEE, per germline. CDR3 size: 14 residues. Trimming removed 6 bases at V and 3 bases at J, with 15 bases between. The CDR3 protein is CASTENEGHTEAFF. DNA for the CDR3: TGTGCCAGCACCGAGAATGAGGGTCACACTGAAGCTTTCTTT. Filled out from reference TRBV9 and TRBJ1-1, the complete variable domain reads DSGVTQTPKHLITATGQRVTLRCSPRSGDLSVYWYQQSLDQGLQFLIQYYNGEERAKGNILERFSAQQFPDLHSELNLSSLELGDSALYFCASTENEGHTEAFFGQGTRLTVV.

The CDR3 DNA follows: TGTGCCACGGGGTCAGGGACAGTCCACGAGCAGTACTTC. Translating gives CATGSGTVHEQYF. The rearrangement uses TRBV24-1 and TRBJ2-7; TRBD1 matches at 7 bases. The V and J ends lost 10 bases and 5 bases, in that order; junction bases with no gene match: 10. The CDR3 runs 13 residues. Germline values: CDR1 KGHDR, CDR2 SFDVKD.

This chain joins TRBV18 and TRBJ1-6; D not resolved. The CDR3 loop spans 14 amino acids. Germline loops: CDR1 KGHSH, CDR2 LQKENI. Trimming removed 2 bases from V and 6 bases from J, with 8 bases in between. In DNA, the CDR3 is TGTGCCAGCTCACCAGAGACCGGTAATTCACCCCTCCACTTT. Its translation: CASSPETGNSPLHF. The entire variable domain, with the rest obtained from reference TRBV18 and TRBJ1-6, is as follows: NAGVMQNPRHLVRRRGQEARLRCSPMKGHSHVYWYRQLPEEGLKFMVYLQKENIIDESGMPKERFSAEFPKEGPSILRIQQVVRGDSAAYFCASSPETGNSPLHFGNGTRLTVT.

The chain's CDR3 is CASSRGVTGELFF. The DNA for the CDR3 is TGTGCCAGCAGTCGGGGGGTCACCGGGGAGCTGTTTTTT. This chain connects TRBV14 to TRBJ2-2; TRBD2 agrees at 7 bases. V dropped 6 bases and J dropped 4; count of bases not matched to a gene: 2. The germline V gene has CDR1 SGHDN and CDR2 FVKESK. The CDR3 is 13 residues long.

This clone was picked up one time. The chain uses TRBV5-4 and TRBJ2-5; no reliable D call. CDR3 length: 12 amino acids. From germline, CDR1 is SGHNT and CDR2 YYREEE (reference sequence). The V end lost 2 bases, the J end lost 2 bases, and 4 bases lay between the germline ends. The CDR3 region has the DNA TGTGCCAGCAGCTTAGGGCAAGAGACCCAGTACTTC. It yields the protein CASSLGQETQYF.

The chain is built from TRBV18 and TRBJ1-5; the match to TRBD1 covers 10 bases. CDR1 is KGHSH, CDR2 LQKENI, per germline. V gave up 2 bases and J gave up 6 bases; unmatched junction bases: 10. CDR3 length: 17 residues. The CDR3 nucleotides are TGTGCCAGCTCACCATTGGGGGACAGGGGCTTTCCTCAGCCCCAGCATTTT. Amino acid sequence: CASSPLGDRGFPQPQHF.

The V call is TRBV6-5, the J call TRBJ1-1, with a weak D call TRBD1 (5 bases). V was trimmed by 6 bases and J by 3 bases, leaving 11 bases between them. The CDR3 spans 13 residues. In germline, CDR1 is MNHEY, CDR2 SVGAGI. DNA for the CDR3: TGTGCCAGCAGGCCCAGGGTGGACACTGAAGCTTTCTTT. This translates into CASRPRVDTEAFF.

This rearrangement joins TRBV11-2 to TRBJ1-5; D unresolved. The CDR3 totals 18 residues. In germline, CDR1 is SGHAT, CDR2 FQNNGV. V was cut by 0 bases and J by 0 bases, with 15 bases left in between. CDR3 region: CASSLEPARINSNQPQHF. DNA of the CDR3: TGTGCCAGCAGCTTAGAGCCGGCGAGGATCAATAGCAATCAGCCCCAGCATTTT.

The CDR3 loop reads CASSARTGEGYTF. In DNA form, the CDR3 reads TGTGCCAGCAGCGCCAGGACAGGCGAGGGCTACACCTTC. The rearrangement uses TRBV9 and TRBJ1-2, with 7 bases matching TRBD1. The CDR3 consists of 13 residues. Trimming took 3 bases from V and 8 from J; bases not matched to a gene: 7. Germline V gene lookup returns CDR1 SGDLS and CDR2 YYNGEE.

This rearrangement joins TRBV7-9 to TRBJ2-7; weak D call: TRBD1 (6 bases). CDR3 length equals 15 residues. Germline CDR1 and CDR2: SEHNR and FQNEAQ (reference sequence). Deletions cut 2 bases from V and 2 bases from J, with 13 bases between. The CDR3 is CASSLSSDSTYEQYF. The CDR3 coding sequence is TGTGCCAGCAGCTTATCTTCGGACAGTACCTACGAGCAGTACTTC.

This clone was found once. This CDR3 reads CATSDFPPPRDSSGYTF. The DNA for the CDR3 is TGTGCCACCAGTGATTTTCCCCCACCGAGGGACAGCAGTGGCTACACCTTC. The chain employs TRBV24-1 and TRBJ1-2; 7 positions match TRBD1. Germline values: CDR1 KGHDR, CDR2 SFDVKD. J was trimmed by 7 bases and V by 1 base; bases with no gene match: 14. This CDR3 spans 17 amino acids.

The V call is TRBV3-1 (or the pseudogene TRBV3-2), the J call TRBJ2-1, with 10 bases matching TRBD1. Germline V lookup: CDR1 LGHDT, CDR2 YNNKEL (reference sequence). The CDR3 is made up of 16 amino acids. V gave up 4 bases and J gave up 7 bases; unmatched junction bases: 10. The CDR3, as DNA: TGTGCCAGCAGCCCGTTAGTTGACAGGGGGCTGAATGAGCAGTTCTTC. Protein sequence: CASSPLVDRGLNEQFF.

CDR3 nucleotide sequence: TGTGCCAGCAGGTGGACAGGGGGAGTCTACGAGCAGTACTTC. The encoded protein is CASRWTGGVYEQYF. The gene calls are TRBV6-5 and TRBJ2-7; 10 nucleotides align to TRBD1. This CDR3 is 14 amino acids long. Trimming at V came to 6 bases and at J to 3 bases, leaving 5 bases not matched to a gene. The germline gives CDR1 MNHEY, CDR2 SVGAGI.

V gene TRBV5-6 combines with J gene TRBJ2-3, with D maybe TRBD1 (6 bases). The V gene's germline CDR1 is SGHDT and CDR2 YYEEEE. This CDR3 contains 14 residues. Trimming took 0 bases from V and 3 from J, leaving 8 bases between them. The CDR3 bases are TGTGCCAGCAGCTTGGGAGACAGGACAGATACGCAGTATTTT. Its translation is CASSLGDRTDTQYF.

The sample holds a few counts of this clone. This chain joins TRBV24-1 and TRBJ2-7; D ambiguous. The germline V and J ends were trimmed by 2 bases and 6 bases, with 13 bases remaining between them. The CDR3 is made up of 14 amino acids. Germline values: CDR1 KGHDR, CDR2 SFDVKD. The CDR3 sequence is CATSDSLSSGEQYF. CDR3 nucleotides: TGTGCCACCAGTGATTCCCTAAGTTCTGGCGAGCAGTACTTC.

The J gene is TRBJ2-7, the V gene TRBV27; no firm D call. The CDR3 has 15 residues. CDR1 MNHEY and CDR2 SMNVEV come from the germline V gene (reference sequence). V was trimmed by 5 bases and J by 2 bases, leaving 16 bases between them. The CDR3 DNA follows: TGTGCCAGCAGTCCTCACAGAAACAAGGCCTACGAGCAGTACTTC. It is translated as CASSPHRNKAYEQYF.

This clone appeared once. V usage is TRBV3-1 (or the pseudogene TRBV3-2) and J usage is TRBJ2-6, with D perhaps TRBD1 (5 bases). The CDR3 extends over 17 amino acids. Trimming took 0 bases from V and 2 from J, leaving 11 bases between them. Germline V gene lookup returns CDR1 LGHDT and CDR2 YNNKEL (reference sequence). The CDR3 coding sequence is TGTGCCAGCAGCCAAGAACAGGTCCCAGCTGGGGCCAACGTCCTGACTTTC. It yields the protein CASSQEQVPAGANVLTF.

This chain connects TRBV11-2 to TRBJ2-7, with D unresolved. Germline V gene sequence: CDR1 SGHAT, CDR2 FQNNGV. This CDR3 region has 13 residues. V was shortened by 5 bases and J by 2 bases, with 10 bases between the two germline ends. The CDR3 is CASSPDGPYEQYF. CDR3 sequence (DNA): TGTGCCAGCAGCCCCGACGGTCCCTACGAGCAGTACTTC.

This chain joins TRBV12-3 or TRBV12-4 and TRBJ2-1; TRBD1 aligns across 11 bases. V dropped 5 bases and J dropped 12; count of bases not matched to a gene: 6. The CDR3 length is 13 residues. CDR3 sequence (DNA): TGTGCCAGCAGTACGGACAGGGGGCTTGGGCAGTTCTTC. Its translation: CASSTDRGLGQFF.

CDR3 sequence (DNA): TGTGCCAGCAGCACATCACTACAGAGAAACTATGGCTACACCTTC. The encoded protein is CASSTSLQRNYGYTF. The chain uses TRBV3-1 (or the pseudogene TRBV3-2) and TRBJ1-2; the D is unclear. The CDR3 sequence is 15 residues long. V shed 5 bases and J shed 2 bases, with 15 bases lying between them. CDR1 is LGHDT and CDR2 is YNNKEL in the germline V gene (reference sequence).

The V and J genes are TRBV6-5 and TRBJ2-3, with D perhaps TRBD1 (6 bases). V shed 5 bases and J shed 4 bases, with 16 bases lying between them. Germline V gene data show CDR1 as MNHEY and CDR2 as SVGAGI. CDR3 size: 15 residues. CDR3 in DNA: TGTGCCAGCAGTCGTGGGACGGGACACGCAGATACGCAGTATTTT. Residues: CASSRGTGHADTQYF.

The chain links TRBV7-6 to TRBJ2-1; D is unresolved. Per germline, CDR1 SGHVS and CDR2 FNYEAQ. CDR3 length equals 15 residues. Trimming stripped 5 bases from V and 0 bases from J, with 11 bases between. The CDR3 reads CASSEDGASYNEQFF. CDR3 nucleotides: TGTGCCAGCAGCGAAGACGGCGCCTCCTACAATGAGCAGTTCTTC.

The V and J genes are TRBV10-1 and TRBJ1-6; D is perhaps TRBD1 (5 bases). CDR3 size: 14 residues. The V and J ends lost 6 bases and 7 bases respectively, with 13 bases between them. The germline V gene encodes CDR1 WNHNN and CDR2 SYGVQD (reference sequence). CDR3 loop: CASSEGSVNSPLHF. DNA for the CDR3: TGCGCCAGCAGCGAGGGGTCAGTCAATTCACCCCTCCACTTT.